This is a list of T cell receptor beta chains from one sample in a study of blood T cell repertoires in COVID-19. TCRdb's copy holds only in-frame clones and misses some; the assay was immunoSEQ multiplex PCR. The sample consists of around 100,000 clones, 70% to 85% of them appearing once. The material sequenced was peripheral blood. The receptors shown here come from a woman older than 75 with active or convalescent COVID-19. CDR3s include the opening cysteine and the closing phenylalanine or tryptophan. A D gene is named only where the DNA matches it firmly. Not every row has a clone size; where given, it reads once, few, many or a size class.

V	D	length	J	size	DNA	CDR3
TRBV19	NA	13	TRBJ1-1	NA	TGTGCCAGTAGTATAGATCCCAGCACTGAAGCTTTCTTT	CASSIDPSTEAFF
TRBV5-1	NA	13	TRBJ2-5	NA	TGCGCCAGCAGCAATCTACGAGGGGAGACCCAGTACTTC	CASSNLRGETQYF
TRBV5-4	TRBD2	14	TRBJ2-5	NA	TGTGCCAGCAGCACAAGCGGGGGGCAAGAGACCCAGTACTTC	CASSTSGGQETQYF
TRBV5-6	NA	13	TRBJ2-7	NA	TGTGCCAGCAGGGAGGTTCCATCCTACGAGCAGTACTTC	CASREVPSYEQYF
TRBV28	TRBD1	16	TRBJ1-1	NA	TGTGCCAGCAGTCCACGGGACAGGGGGCGTAACACTGAAGCTTTCTTT	CASSPRDRGRNTEAFF
TRBV30	TRBD2	16	TRBJ2-1	few	TGTGCCTGGAGTCGACACCTAGCGGGTGATTTGAATGAGCAGTTCTTC	CAWSRHLAGDLNEQFF
TRBV3-1/TRBV3-2	TRBD1	14	TRBJ1-2	NA	TGTGCCAGCAGCCTCGGGACAGCTCGTTATGGCTACACCTTC	CASSLGTARYGYTF
TRBV9	TRBD1	14	TRBJ1-6	NA	TGTGCCAGCAGCGCGGACAGGTTTAATTCACCCCTCCACTTT	CASSADRFNSPLHF
TRBV25-1	NA	17	TRBJ1-5	few	TGTGCCAGCAGTGAATACCAGAGAGTCGTAGAGGAGAGGCCCCAGCATTTT	CASSEYQRVVEERPQHF
TRBV29-1	TRBD1	13	TRBJ1-2	NA	TGCAGCGTTGAGGGCAGGGGGCAATATGGCTACACCTTC	CSVEGRGQYGYTF
TRBV6-5	NA	13	TRBJ1-2	NA	TGTGCCAGCAGTACAGGGTCTAACTATGGCTACACCTTC	CASSTGSNYGYTF
TRBV15	TRBD2	13	TRBJ2-7	NA	TGTGCCACTGCACGGGGGGGCGGCTACGAGCAGTACTTC	CATARGGGYEQYF
TRBV3-1/TRBV3-2	TRBD1	19	TRBJ2-7	NA	TGTGCCAGCAGCCAAGGGATTTCCACCGGGACAGCAAGCTCCTACGAGCAGTACTTC	CASSQGISTGTASSYEQYF
TRBV28	NA	14	TRBJ1-1	NA	TGTGCCAGCAGTTTATTTCGGGTGAACACTGAAGCTTTCTTT	CASSLFRVNTEAFF
TRBV13	NA	15	TRBJ1-3	NA	TGTGCCAGCAGAGGCAGGGTCTCCTCTGGAAACACCATATATTTT	CASRGRVSSGNTIYF
TRBV2	NA	15	TRBJ2-1	NA	TGTGCCAGCAACGACGTTGGGCAGAACTACAATGAGCAGTTCTTC	CASNDVGQNYNEQFF
TRBV28	NA	19	TRBJ1-6	NA	TGTGCCAGCAGTTTAGACCCCCACCTACGGGGGAGTGGAAATTCACCCCTCCACTTT	CASSLDPHLRGSGNSPLHF
TRBV5-1	TRBD1	16	TRBJ2-2	NA	TGCGCCAGCAGCGCATCAGGGGGCCCGAACACCGGGGAGCTGTTTTTT	CASSASGGPNTGELFF
TRBV3-1/TRBV3-2	NA	14	TRBJ1-1	NA	TGTGCCAGCAGCCAAGATCTGAGGGGGACTGAAGCTTTCTTT	CASSQDLRGTEAFF
TRBV9	NA	15	TRBJ2-5	NA	TGTGCCAGCAGCCTCACACAGGGTCTCCAAGAGACCCAGTACTTC	CASSLTQGLQETQYF
TRBV27	TRBD1	14	TRBJ2-1	NA	TGTGCCAGCAGCAGACAGGGATGGTACAATGAGCAGTTCTTC	CASSRQGWYNEQFF
TRBV28	NA	15	TRBJ1-2	NA	TGTGCCAGCAGTTACATTGAGACAGGACTGGGGGGCTACACCTTC	CASSYIETGLGGYTF
TRBV2	TRBD1	14	TRBJ1-1	few	TGTGCCACCCAAATGGGGGGGACAGGGAGCCAAGCTTTCTTT	CATQMGGTGSQAFF
TRBV6-5	NA	14	TRBJ1-5	NA	TGTGCCAGCAGTTACCAGTATAGCAATCAGCCCCAGCATTTT	CASSYQYSNQPQHF
TRBV5-4	NA	13	TRBJ2-5	NA	TGTGCCAGCAGCAACCCAGCGCAAGAGACCCAGTACTTC	CASSNPAQETQYF
TRBV5-1	NA	14	TRBJ2-7	NA	TGCGCCAGCAGCCAGTCGTCCTCGCACTACGAGCAGTACTTC	CASSQSSSHYEQYF
TRBV5-1	NA	15	TRBJ1-1	NA	TGCGCCAGCAGCTTGTCGCGGTTCATGAACACTGAAGCTTTCTTT	CASSLSRFMNTEAFF
TRBV7-9	NA	14	TRBJ2-1	NA	TGTGCCAGCAGCCCCTACAGGGATCGGGATGAGCAGTTCTTC	CASSPYRDRDEQFF
TRBV27	TRBD1	14	TRBJ2-7	NA	TGTGCCAGCAGCCACAGGGGGAATTCCTACGAGCAGTACTTC	CASSHRGNSYEQYF
TRBV6-5	NA	13	TRBJ1-2	NA	TGTGCCAGCAGCCCCCACAGGGTCTATGGCTACACCTTC	CASSPHRVYGYTF
TRBV6-5	TRBD1	16	TRBJ1-3	NA	TGTGCCAGCAGTTACTCTCAGGGGGCGGCTGGAAACACCATATATTTT	CASSYSQGAAGNTIYF
TRBV28	NA	15	TRBJ1-5	NA	TGTGCCAGCAGCCCTGGGGCTACGGGGAGGCAGCCCCAGCATTTT	CASSPGATGRQPQHF
TRBV10-3	TRBD2	14	TRBJ2-7	NA	TGTGCCATCAGTGCCGGGAGGGATTTGGACGAGCAGTACTTC	CAISAGRDLDEQYF
TRBV28	NA	17	TRBJ2-4	NA	TGTGCCAGCAGTGCAAGGCGGACAGTGCTAGCCAAAAACATTCAGTACTTC	CASSARRTVLAKNIQYF
TRBV27	TRBD1	12	TRBJ1-1	NA	TGTGCCAGCAGTTTCCCAGGGGGTGGGTCTTTCTTT	CASSFPGGGSFF
TRBV5-1	TRBD1	16	TRBJ1-5	NA	TGCGCCAGCAGCTTGGGGTCAGGGGGCTCCAATCAGCCCCAGCATTTT	CASSLGSGGSNQPQHF
TRBV28	NA	13	TRBJ1-4	NA	TGTGCCAGCACAGCGGGGGGCGAGGAAAAACTGTTTTTT	CASTAGGEEKLFF
TRBV3-1/TRBV3-2	TRBD2	20	TRBJ2-1	few	TGTGCCAGCAGCCAAGATCGCGCTAGCGGGGGGGCCAGCTCCTACAATGAGCAGTTCTTC	CASSQDRASGGASSYNEQFF
TRBV9	TRBD1	15	TRBJ2-5	NA	TGTGCCAGCAGCGAACAGGGGGCTGGGGTGAAGACCCAGTACTTC	CASSEQGAGVKTQYF
TRBV5-4	NA	15	TRBJ1-3	NA	TGTGCCAGCAGCTTGGAGGTGACACCTGGAAACACCATATATTTT	CASSLEVTPGNTIYF
TRBV7-2	NA	14	TRBJ1-2	NA	TGTGCCAGCAGCCCCCGACAGAAAAACTATGGCTACACCTTC	CASSPRQKNYGYTF
TRBV4-1	TRBD1	16	TRBJ2-2	few	TGCGCCAGCAGCCAAGAGGTGGGACAGGGGTCCGGGGAGCTGTTTTTT	CASSQEVGQGSGELFF
TRBV7-2	NA	14	TRBJ2-7	NA	TGTGCCAGCAGCTTAGCGGGCGAAATCTACGAGCAGTACTTC	CASSLAGEIYEQYF
TRBV9	TRBD1	15	TRBJ2-3	once	TGTGCCAGCAGCGTAGAGCAGGGGGTAACAGATACGCAGTATTTT	CASSVEQGVTDTQYF
TRBV21-1	NA	17	TRBJ1-2	NA	TGTGCCAGCAGCAATATATTCGGGACAGGGATGAACTATGGCTACACCTTC	CASSNIFGTGMNYGYTF
TRBV28	NA	14	TRBJ1-2	NA	TGTGCCAGCACTTTCCTAGGGGGGGCGCAGGGCTACACCTTC	CASTFLGGAQGYTF
TRBV7-2	NA	13	TRBJ1-5	NA	TGTGCCAGCAGCTTATGGCAAAATCAGCCCCAGCATTTT	CASSLWQNQPQHF
TRBV24-1	TRBD2	20	TRBJ2-1	NA	TGTGCCACCAGTGATGGCAGACTAGCGGGAGTGGGGAGCTCCTACAATGAGCAGTTCTTC	CATSDGRLAGVGSSYNEQFF
TRBV3-1/TRBV3-2	NA	15	TRBJ2-5	NA	TGTGCCAGCAGCCAAGGGGCAGCCCATGGGCCCGCCCCATACTTC	CASSQGAAHGPAPYF
TRBV27	NA	12	TRBJ1-5	NA	TGTGCCAGCCAAAATTTCGGTCAGCCCCAGCATTTT	CASQNFGQPQHF
TRBV18	NA	17	TRBJ1-1	few	TGTGCCAGCTCACCCCTTATGGGAGGGACCGCGAACACTGAAGCTTTCTTT	CASSPLMGGTANTEAFF
TRBV20-1	TRBD1	15	TRBJ1-6	NA	TGCAGTGCTAGTAGACCGGGACAGGGTAATTCACCCCTCCACTTT	CSASRPGQGNSPLHF
TRBV2	TRBD1	14	TRBJ2-2	NA	TGTGCCAGCCGGGACAGGGGAAACACCGGGGAGCTGTTTTTT	CASRDRGNTGELFF
TRBV27	NA	16	TRBJ1-4	few	TGTGCCAGCAGAAAGCCGGGCGGGGGCCTGGGTGAAAAACTGTTTTTT	CASRKPGGGLGEKLFF